These T cell receptor beta chains were read from a single sample in a study of cytomegalovirus exposure and HLA in healthy donors. Profiled with immunoSEQ multiplex PCR; TCRdb holds only in-frame clones, not every one. Among 100,000 or so clones listed, about 88% were seen once. Source material: PBMCs. These receptors originate from a woman younger than 30 in good health and CMV-seropositive. Each CDR3 is given with its conserved first and last residue. The D gene is left open where the match is weak. Clone size is given for some rows only: seen once, a few or many times, or a class if the clone is expanded.

j_call: TRBJ1-2; clone_size: few; v_call: TRBV19; d_call: NA; cdr3_aa: CASSFSWSGRDYGYTF; cdr3_nt: TGTGCCAGTTCCTTTAGTTGGTCCGGCCGGGACTATGGCTACACCTTC
j_call: TRBJ2-7; clone_size: NA; v_call: TRBV18; d_call: NA; cdr3_aa: CASSPGGSYEQYF; cdr3_nt: TGTGCCAGCTCACCCGGGGGCTCCTACGAGCAGTACTTC
j_call: TRBJ1-4; clone_size: NA; v_call: TRBV5-6; d_call: NA; cdr3_aa: CASSFGIINEKLFF; cdr3_nt: TGTGCCAGCAGCTTCGGTATCATTAATGAAAAACTGTTTTTT
j_call: TRBJ2-1; clone_size: NA; v_call: TRBV10-3; d_call: NA; cdr3_aa: CAISKAGGIYNEQFF; cdr3_nt: TGTGCCATCAGTAAAGCAGGGGGGATATACAATGAGCAGTTCTTC
j_call: TRBJ1-2; clone_size: NA; v_call: TRBV10-3; d_call: NA; cdr3_aa: CAIDAGQYYGYTF; cdr3_nt: TGTGCCATCGATGCAGGACAATACTATGGCTACACCTTC
j_call: TRBJ2-7; clone_size: NA; v_call: TRBV5-4; d_call: TRBD2; cdr3_aa: CASSVELAGYEQYF; cdr3_nt: TGTGCCAGCAGCGTGGAACTAGCGGGCTACGAGCAGTACTTC
j_call: TRBJ1-1; clone_size: NA; v_call: TRBV19; d_call: NA; cdr3_aa: CASSETGNTEAFF; cdr3_nt: TGTGCCAGTAGCGAGACTGGAAACACTGAAGCTTTCTTT
j_call: TRBJ2-7; clone_size: few; v_call: TRBV7-9; d_call: NA; cdr3_aa: CASGQSSSYEQYF; cdr3_nt: TGTGCCAGCGGACAATCTAGCTCCTACGAGCAGTACTTC
j_call: TRBJ2-1; clone_size: NA; v_call: TRBV5-1; d_call: NA; cdr3_aa: CASTWYGEQFF; cdr3_nt: TGCGCCAGCACCTGGTACGGTGAGCAGTTCTTC
j_call: TRBJ1-1; clone_size: NA; v_call: TRBV9; d_call: NA; cdr3_aa: CASSVFSNTEAFF; cdr3_nt: TGTGCCAGCAGCGTCTTTTCGAACACTGAAGCTTTCTTT
j_call: TRBJ1-6; clone_size: NA; v_call: TRBV6-5; d_call: TRBD1; cdr3_aa: CASSEGTGASPLHF; cdr3_nt: TGTGCCAGCAGTGAGGGGACAGGGGCATCACCCCTCCACTTT
j_call: TRBJ1-5; clone_size: NA; v_call: TRBV27; d_call: TRBD1; cdr3_aa: CASSLGGQGNQPQHF; cdr3_nt: TGTGCCAGCAGCCTAGGGGGACAGGGCAATCAGCCCCAGCATTTT
j_call: TRBJ1-5; clone_size: NA; v_call: TRBV30; d_call: NA; cdr3_aa: CAWRAGLGQPQHF; cdr3_nt: TGTGCCTGGAGGGCTGGGCTTGGTCAGCCCCAGCATTTT
j_call: TRBJ1-4; clone_size: NA; v_call: TRBV11-2; d_call: NA; cdr3_aa: CASSLGRGDEKLFF; cdr3_nt: TGTGCCAGCAGCTTAGGACGGGGGGATGAAAAACTGTTTTTT
j_call: TRBJ1-5; clone_size: NA; v_call: TRBV5-4; d_call: NA; cdr3_aa: CASSLARSNQPQHF; cdr3_nt: TGTGCCAGCAGCTTGGCACGGAGCAATCAGCCCCAGCATTTT
j_call: TRBJ2-6; clone_size: NA; v_call: TRBV7-2; d_call: NA; cdr3_aa: CASSSTWPGANVLTF; cdr3_nt: TGTGCCAGCAGCTCGACATGGCCTGGGGCCAACGTCCTGACTTTC
j_call: TRBJ2-7; clone_size: NA; v_call: TRBV5-6; d_call: TRBD2; cdr3_aa: CASSSGSGLADYFSYEQYF; cdr3_nt: TGTGCCAGCAGCTCCGGATCGGGACTAGCGGATTATTTCTCCTACGAGCAGTACTTC
j_call: TRBJ2-1; clone_size: NA; v_call: TRBV2; d_call: TRBD1; cdr3_aa: CASSVLPGQTNEQFF; cdr3_nt: TGTGCCAGCAGTGTACTCCCGGGACAGACCAATGAGCAGTTCTTC
j_call: TRBJ1-6; clone_size: few; v_call: TRBV11-2; d_call: NA; cdr3_aa: CASSLDRRGYNSPLHF; cdr3_nt: TGTGCCAGCAGCTTAGATCGCAGGGGCTATAATTCACCCCTCCACTTT
j_call: TRBJ2-7; clone_size: once; v_call: TRBV11-2; d_call: TRBD1; cdr3_aa: CASSLHRTGYEQYF; cdr3_nt: TGTGCCAGCAGCCTCCACAGGACAGGCTACGAGCAGTACTTC
j_call: TRBJ2-7; clone_size: NA; v_call: TRBV4-1; d_call: NA; cdr3_aa: CASSQGTYSYEQYF; cdr3_nt: TGCGCCAGCAGCCAAGGCACCTACTCCTACGAGCAGTACTTC
j_call: TRBJ2-2; clone_size: NA; v_call: TRBV6-1; d_call: TRBD1; cdr3_aa: CASSDTPGQHTGELFF; cdr3_nt: TGTGCCAGCAGTGATACTCCGGGACAGCACACCGGGGAGCTGTTTTTT
j_call: TRBJ2-3; clone_size: NA; v_call: TRBV7-3; d_call: NA; cdr3_aa: CASSRTGDTQYF; cdr3_nt: TGTGCCAGCAGCCGGACTGGGGATACGCAGTATTTT
j_call: TRBJ1-2; clone_size: NA; v_call: TRBV11-3; d_call: NA; cdr3_aa: CASSPGASGALNYGYTF; cdr3_nt: TGTGCCAGCAGCCCTGGGGCCTCAGGGGCGCTTAACTATGGCTACACCTTC
j_call: TRBJ2-1; clone_size: NA; v_call: TRBV9; d_call: NA; cdr3_aa: CASSIGTGISFYNEQFF; cdr3_nt: TGTGCCAGCAGCATCGGTACAGGGATAAGTTTTTACAATGAGCAGTTCTTC
j_call: TRBJ2-7; clone_size: NA; v_call: TRBV19; d_call: TRBD2; cdr3_aa: CASTPRAGETLYEQYF; cdr3_nt: TGTGCCAGTACCCCACGGGCGGGAGAAACCCTCTACGAGCAGTACTTC
j_call: TRBJ2-7; clone_size: NA; v_call: TRBV6-5; d_call: NA; cdr3_aa: CASSYPEQYF; cdr3_nt: TGTGCCAGCAGCTATCCCGAGCAGTACTTC
j_call: TRBJ2-7; clone_size: once; v_call: TRBV5-6; d_call: NA; cdr3_aa: CASSYSGTAYEQYF; cdr3_nt: TGTGCCAGCAGCTATAGCGGGACAGCCTACGAGCAGTACTTC
j_call: TRBJ2-3; clone_size: NA; v_call: TRBV2; d_call: NA; cdr3_aa: CATRRLDTQYF; cdr3_nt: TGTGCCACCAGGAGGTTAGATACGCAGTATTTT
j_call: TRBJ2-2; clone_size: NA; v_call: TRBV19; d_call: NA; cdr3_aa: CASSLTSPTGELFF; cdr3_nt: TGTGCCAGTAGCTTGACTTCACCCACCGGGGAGCTGTTTTTT
j_call: TRBJ1-1; clone_size: NA; v_call: TRBV19; d_call: TRBD1; cdr3_aa: CASSIRDRGHAMDTEAFF; cdr3_nt: TGTGCCAGTAGTATAAGGGACAGGGGGCACGCGATGGACACTGAAGCTTTCTTT
j_call: TRBJ1-1; clone_size: NA; v_call: TRBV6-6; d_call: NA; cdr3_aa: CASSPSERTEAFF; cdr3_nt: TGTGCCAGCAGTCCCAGCGAAAGGACTGAAGCTTTCTTT
j_call: TRBJ2-1; clone_size: NA; v_call: TRBV2; d_call: TRBD2; cdr3_aa: CASSESGSYNEQFF; cdr3_nt: TGTGCCAGCAGTGAAAGCGGGAGTTACAATGAGCAGTTCTTC
j_call: TRBJ2-7; clone_size: NA; v_call: TRBV27; d_call: NA; cdr3_aa: CASSWGRGFYEQYF; cdr3_nt: TGTGCCAGCAGTTGGGGTAGGGGGTTCTACGAGCAGTACTTC
j_call: TRBJ1-2; clone_size: NA; v_call: TRBV9; d_call: NA; cdr3_aa: CASSVGVSGGGYTF; cdr3_nt: TGTGCCAGCAGCGTAGGGGTGAGTGGAGGTGGCTACACCTTC
j_call: TRBJ1-4; clone_size: NA; v_call: TRBV9; d_call: NA; cdr3_aa: CASSVVTSEKLFF; cdr3_nt: TGTGCCAGCAGCGTTGTCACGAGTGAAAAACTGTTTTTT
j_call: TRBJ2-1; clone_size: NA; v_call: TRBV5-1; d_call: NA; cdr3_aa: CASSLSQAGYEQFF; cdr3_nt: TGCGCCAGCAGCTTGAGCCAGGCGGGGTATGAGCAGTTCTTC
j_call: TRBJ2-3; clone_size: NA; v_call: TRBV19; d_call: TRBD2; cdr3_aa: CASSILAGGDTQYF; cdr3_nt: TGTGCCAGTAGTATACTAGCGGGAGGAGATACGCAGTATTTT
j_call: TRBJ2-3; clone_size: NA; v_call: TRBV7-7; d_call: NA; cdr3_aa: CASSLVGSSDTQYF; cdr3_nt: TGTGCTAGCAGCTTAGTGGGTAGCTCAGATACGCAGTATTTT
j_call: TRBJ1-5; clone_size: NA; v_call: TRBV12-5; d_call: TRBD1; cdr3_aa: CASGGQSVLNQPQHF; cdr3_nt: TGTGCTAGTGGGGGACAGTCGGTCCTCAATCAGCCCCAGCATTTT
j_call: TRBJ2-1; clone_size: NA; v_call: TRBV28; d_call: NA; cdr3_aa: CASSFRGEQFF; cdr3_nt: TGTGCCAGCAGTTTTCGGGGTGAGCAGTTCTTC
j_call: TRBJ2-1; clone_size: once; v_call: TRBV29-1; d_call: TRBD2; cdr3_aa: CSVLPSGVPNEQFF; cdr3_nt: TGCAGCGTTCTACCTAGCGGGGTACCCAATGAGCAGTTCTTC
j_call: TRBJ1-2; clone_size: few; v_call: TRBV2; d_call: TRBD1; cdr3_aa: CARLRDRGYTF; cdr3_nt: TGTGCCCGCCTAAGGGACAGGGGCTACACCTTC
j_call: TRBJ2-2; clone_size: few; v_call: TRBV5-1; d_call: NA; cdr3_aa: CASSLRGTTGELFF; cdr3_nt: TGCGCCAGCAGCTTAAGGGGCACCACCGGGGAGCTGTTTTTT
j_call: TRBJ1-5; clone_size: NA; v_call: TRBV18; d_call: TRBD1; cdr3_aa: CASSPPGRGHQPQHF; cdr3_nt: TGTGCCAGCTCACCACCAGGCAGGGGGCATCAGCCCCAGCATTTT
j_call: TRBJ1-5; clone_size: NA; v_call: TRBV6-1; d_call: NA; cdr3_aa: CASRLDGGGNQPQHF; cdr3_nt: TGTGCCAGCAGACTAGACGGGGGGGGCAATCAGCCCCAGCATTTT
j_call: TRBJ1-1; clone_size: NA; v_call: TRBV18; d_call: NA; cdr3_aa: CASSARQTEAFF; cdr3_nt: TGTGCCAGCTCGGCACGTCAGACTGAAGCTTTCTTT
j_call: TRBJ2-7; clone_size: once; v_call: TRBV2; d_call: TRBD2; cdr3_aa: CASSGLRGASWVDYEQYF; cdr3_nt: TGTGCCAGCAGTGGTTTGCGGGGGGCCAGCTGGGTCGACTACGAGCAGTACTTC
j_call: TRBJ2-5; clone_size: NA; v_call: TRBV4-1; d_call: TRBD2; cdr3_aa: CASTQLAGPLETQYF; cdr3_nt: TGCGCCAGCACCCAATTAGCGGGCCCGCTAGAGACCCAGTACTTC
j_call: TRBJ1-1; clone_size: NA; v_call: TRBV6-1; d_call: NA; cdr3_aa: CASSEQLNTEAFF; cdr3_nt: TGTGCCAGCAGTGAACAGTTGAACACTGAAGCTTTCTTT
j_call: TRBJ2-7; clone_size: NA; v_call: TRBV6-5; d_call: TRBD2; cdr3_aa: CASSYHREDYEQYF; cdr3_nt: TGTGCCAGCAGTTACCATCGGGAGGACTACGAGCAGTACTTC
j_call: TRBJ2-1; clone_size: NA; v_call: TRBV5-1; d_call: TRBD2; cdr3_aa: CASSNQMGGVSGVPNRNEQFF; cdr3_nt: TGCGCCAGCAGCAACCAAATGGGGGGCGTTAGCGGGGTCCCCAACCGCAATGAGCAGTTCTTC
j_call: TRBJ1-1; clone_size: NA; v_call: TRBV28; d_call: NA; cdr3_aa: CASSLGGEGGAFF; cdr3_nt: TGTGCCAGCAGTCTGGGTGGGGAGGGAGGAGCTTTCTTT
j_call: TRBJ2-5; clone_size: NA; v_call: TRBV2; d_call: NA; cdr3_aa: CASSDWAVETQYF; cdr3_nt: TGTGCCAGCAGTGATTGGGCAGTGGAGACCCAGTACTTC
j_call: TRBJ2-1; clone_size: NA; v_call: TRBV9; d_call: TRBD1; cdr3_aa: CASSVATTGEEDEQFF; cdr3_nt: TGTGCCAGCAGCGTAGCTACGACAGGGGAGGAGGATGAGCAGTTCTTC
j_call: TRBJ2-7; clone_size: few; v_call: TRBV6-5; d_call: TRBD2; cdr3_aa: CASSSRGLAVYEQYF; cdr3_nt: TGTGCCAGCAGTAGCCGCGGACTAGCGGTTTACGAGCAGTACTTC
j_call: TRBJ2-7; clone_size: NA; v_call: TRBV5-4; d_call: NA; cdr3_aa: CASSLQVKNEQYF; cdr3_nt: TGTGCCAGCAGCTTACAGGTCAAAAACGAGCAGTACTTC
j_call: TRBJ1-1; clone_size: NA; v_call: TRBV5-4; d_call: NA; cdr3_aa: CASSLSPGGAFF; cdr3_nt: TGTGCCAGCAGCTTGAGTCCGGGTGGAGCTTTCTTT
j_call: TRBJ2-2; clone_size: NA; v_call: TRBV2; d_call: NA; cdr3_aa: CASRRLATGELFF; cdr3_nt: TGTGCCAGCAGGAGGTTAGCTACCGGGGAGCTGTTTTTT
j_call: TRBJ2-5; clone_size: NA; v_call: TRBV6-1; d_call: TRBD2; cdr3_aa: CASRALAGETQYF; cdr3_nt: TGTGCCAGCAGGGCATTAGCGGGGGAGACCCAGTACTTC